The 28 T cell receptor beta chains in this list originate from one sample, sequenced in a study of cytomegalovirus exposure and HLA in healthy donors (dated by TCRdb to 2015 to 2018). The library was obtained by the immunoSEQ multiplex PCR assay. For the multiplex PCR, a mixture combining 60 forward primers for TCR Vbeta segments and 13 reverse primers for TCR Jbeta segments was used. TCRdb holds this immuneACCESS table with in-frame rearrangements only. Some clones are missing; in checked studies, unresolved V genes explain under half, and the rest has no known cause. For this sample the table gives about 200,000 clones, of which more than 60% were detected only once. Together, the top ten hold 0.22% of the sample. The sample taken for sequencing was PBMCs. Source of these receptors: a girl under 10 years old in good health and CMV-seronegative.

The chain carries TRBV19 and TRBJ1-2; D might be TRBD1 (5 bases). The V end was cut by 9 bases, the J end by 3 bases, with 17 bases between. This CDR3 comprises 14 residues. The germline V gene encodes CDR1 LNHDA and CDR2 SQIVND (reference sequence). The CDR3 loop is CASHKGEPYYGYTF. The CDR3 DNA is TGTGCCAGCCACAAAGGGGAACCCTACTATGGCTACACCTTC.

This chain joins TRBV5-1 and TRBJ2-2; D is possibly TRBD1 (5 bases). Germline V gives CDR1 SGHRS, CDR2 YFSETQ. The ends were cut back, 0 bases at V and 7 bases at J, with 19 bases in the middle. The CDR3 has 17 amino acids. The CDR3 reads CASSLVESTDFGGELFF. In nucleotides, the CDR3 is TGCGCCAGCAGCTTGGTTGAATCGACAGATTTTGGCGGGGAGCTGTTTTTT.

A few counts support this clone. The CDR3 loop reads CASSFRDRGRETQYF. The DNA of the CDR3 is TGCGCCAGCAGCTTCCGGGACAGGGGGCGAGAGACCCAGTACTTC. The chain employs TRBV5-1 and TRBJ2-5, with 12 nucleotides matching TRBD1. Germline V gene data show CDR1 as SGHRS and CDR2 as YFSETQ. This CDR3 is 15 amino acids long. V gave up 2 bases and J gave up 4 bases; unmatched junction bases: 3. The full variable domain, in which reference TRBV5-1 and TRBJ2-5 provide the parts outside the CDR3, is KAGVTQTPRYLIKTRGQQVTLSCSPISGHRSVSWYQQTPGQGLQFLFEYFSETQRNKGNFPGRFSGRQFSNSRSEMNVSTLELGDSALYLCASSFRDRGRETQYFGPGTRLLVL.

The CDR3 nucleotides read TGTGCCAGCAGCCACCTGGGACTAGCGGAAGAGACCCAGTACTTC. Its translation: CASSHLGLAEETQYF. This chain links TRBV14 with TRBJ2-5; TRBD2 matches at 11 bases. Losses at the gene ends were 3 bases for V and 3 bases for J; bases not matched to a gene: 3. CDR3 size: 15 residues. The germline CDR1 and CDR2 sequences are SGHDN and FVKESK.

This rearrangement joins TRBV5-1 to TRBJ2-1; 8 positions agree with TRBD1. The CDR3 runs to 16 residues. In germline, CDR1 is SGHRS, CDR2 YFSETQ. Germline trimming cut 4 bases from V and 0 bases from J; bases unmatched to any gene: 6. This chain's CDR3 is CASSPRGLISYNEQFF. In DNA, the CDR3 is TGCGCCAGCAGCCCCAGGGGGCTGATCTCCTACAATGAGCAGTTCTTC. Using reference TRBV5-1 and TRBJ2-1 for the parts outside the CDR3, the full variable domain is KAGVTQTPRYLIKTRGQQVTLSCSPISGHRSVSWYQQTPGQGLQFLFEYFSETQRNKGNFPGRFSGRQFSNSRSEMNVSTLELGDSALYLCASSPRGLISYNEQFFGPGTRLTVL.

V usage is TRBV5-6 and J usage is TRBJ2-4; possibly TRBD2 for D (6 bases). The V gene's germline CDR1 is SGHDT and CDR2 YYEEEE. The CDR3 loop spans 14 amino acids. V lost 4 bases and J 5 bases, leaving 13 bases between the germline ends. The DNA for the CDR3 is TGTGCCAGCAGCCTAACCGGGACTCAAAACATTCAGTACTTC. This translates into CASSLTGTQNIQYF.

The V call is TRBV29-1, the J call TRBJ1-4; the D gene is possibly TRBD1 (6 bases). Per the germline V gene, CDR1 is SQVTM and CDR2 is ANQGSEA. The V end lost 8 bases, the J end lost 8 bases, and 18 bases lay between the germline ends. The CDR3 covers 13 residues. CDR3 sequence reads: CSYTGQSTEKLFF. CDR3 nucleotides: TGCAGCTACACGGGACAATCTACGGAAAAACTGTTTTTT.

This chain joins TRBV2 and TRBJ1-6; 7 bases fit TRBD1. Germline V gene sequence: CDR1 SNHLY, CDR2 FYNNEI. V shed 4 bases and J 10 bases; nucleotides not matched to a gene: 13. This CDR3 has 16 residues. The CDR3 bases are TGTGCCAGCAGTGGGACCTTAACAGGGGTACTCTCACCCCTCCACTTT. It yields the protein CASSGTLTGVLSPLHF.

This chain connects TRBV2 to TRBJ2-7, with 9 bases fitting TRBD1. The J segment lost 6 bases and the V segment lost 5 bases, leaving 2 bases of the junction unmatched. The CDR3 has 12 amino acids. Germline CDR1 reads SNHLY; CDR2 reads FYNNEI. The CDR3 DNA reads TGTGCCAGCAGTACGACAGGGGGCGAGCAGTACTTC. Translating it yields CASSTTGGEQYF.

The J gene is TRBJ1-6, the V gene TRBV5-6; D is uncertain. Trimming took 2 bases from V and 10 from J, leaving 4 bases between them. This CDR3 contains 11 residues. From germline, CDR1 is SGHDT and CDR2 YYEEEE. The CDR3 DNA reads TGTGCCAGCAGCTTTCAATCACCCCTCCACTTT. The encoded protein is CASSFQSPLHF.

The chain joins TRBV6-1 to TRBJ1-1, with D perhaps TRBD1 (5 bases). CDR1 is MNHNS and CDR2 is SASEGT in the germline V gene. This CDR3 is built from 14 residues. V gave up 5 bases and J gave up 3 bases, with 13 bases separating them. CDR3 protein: CASSWGPRDTEAFF. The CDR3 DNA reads TGTGCCAGCAGTTGGGGCCCAAGAGACACTGAAGCTTTCTTT.

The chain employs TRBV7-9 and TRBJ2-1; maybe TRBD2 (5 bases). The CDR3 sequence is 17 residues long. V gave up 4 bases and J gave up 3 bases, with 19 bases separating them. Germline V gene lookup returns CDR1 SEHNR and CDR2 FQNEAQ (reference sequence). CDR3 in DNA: TGTGCCAGCAGCTCAACGAATAGCGATGAGAACTACAATGAGCAGTTCTTC. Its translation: CASSSTNSDENYNEQFF.

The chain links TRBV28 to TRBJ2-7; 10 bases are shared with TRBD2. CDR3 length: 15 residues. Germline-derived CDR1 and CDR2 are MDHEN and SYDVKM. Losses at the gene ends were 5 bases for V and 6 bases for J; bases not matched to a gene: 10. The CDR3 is CASSIQSGGGFEQYF. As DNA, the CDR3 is TGTGCCAGCAGTATTCAAAGCGGGGGGGGTTTCGAGCAGTACTTC.

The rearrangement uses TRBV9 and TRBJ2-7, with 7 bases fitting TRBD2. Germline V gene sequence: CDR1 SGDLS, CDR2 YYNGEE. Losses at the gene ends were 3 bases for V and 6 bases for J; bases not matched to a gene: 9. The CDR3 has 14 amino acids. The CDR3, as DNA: TGTGCCAGCAGCGAGAGCTGGGGGGGGGTCGAGCAGTACTTC. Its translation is CASSESWGGVEQYF.

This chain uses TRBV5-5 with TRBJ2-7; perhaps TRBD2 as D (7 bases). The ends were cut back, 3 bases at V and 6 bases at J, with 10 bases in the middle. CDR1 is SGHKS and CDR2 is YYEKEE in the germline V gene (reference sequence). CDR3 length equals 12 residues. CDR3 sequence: CASSSGGLEQYF. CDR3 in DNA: TGTGCCAGCAGCTCGGGGGGCCTCGAGCAGTACTTC. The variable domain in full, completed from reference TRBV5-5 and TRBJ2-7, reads DAGVTQSPTHLIKTRGQQVTLRCSPISGHKSVSWYQQVLGQGPQFIFQYYEKEERGRGNFPDRFSARQFPNYSSELNVNALLLGDSALYLCASSSGGLEQYFGPGTRLTVT.

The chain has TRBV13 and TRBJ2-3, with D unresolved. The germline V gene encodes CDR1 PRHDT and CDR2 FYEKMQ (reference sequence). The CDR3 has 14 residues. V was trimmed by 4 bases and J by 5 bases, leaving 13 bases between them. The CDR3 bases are TGTGCCAGCAGCTCTCCACAATTCGAAGATACGCAGTATTTT. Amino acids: CASSSPQFEDTQYF.

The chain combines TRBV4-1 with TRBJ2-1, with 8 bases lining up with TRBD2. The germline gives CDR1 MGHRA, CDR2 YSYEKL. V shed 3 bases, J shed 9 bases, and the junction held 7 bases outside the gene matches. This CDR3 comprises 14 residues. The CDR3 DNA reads TGCGCCAGCAGCCACCCCGAGCGGGAGTTTGAGCAGTTCTTC. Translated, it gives CASSHPEREFEQFF.

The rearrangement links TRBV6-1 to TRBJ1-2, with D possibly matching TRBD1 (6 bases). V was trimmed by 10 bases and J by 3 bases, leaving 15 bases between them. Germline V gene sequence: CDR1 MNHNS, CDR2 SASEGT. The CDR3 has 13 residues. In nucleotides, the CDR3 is TGTGCCACCCACAGGGCCGGGGACTATGGCTACACCTTC. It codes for CATHRAGDYGYTF.

CDR3 residues: CASSEGGYQPQHF. DNA of the CDR3: TGCGCCAGCAGTGAAGGGGGTTATCAGCCCCAGCATTTT. The gene calls are TRBV10-1 and TRBJ1-5; D is possibly TRBD1 (6 bases). The V end lost 3 bases, the J end lost 5 bases, and 8 bases lay between the germline ends. Germline V gene lookup returns CDR1 WNHNN and CDR2 SYGVQD (reference sequence). The CDR3 spans 13 residues.

The DNA for the CDR3 is TGTGCCATCAGTTATCATGAGACCCAGGGTGGTGGCTACACCTTC. Translation: CAISYHETQGGGYTF. The chain links TRBV10-3 to TRBJ1-2; maybe TRBD1 (5 bases). Trimming pared 5 bases from V and 7 bases from J, leaving 20 bases between. Germline-derived CDR1 and CDR2 are ENHRY and SYGVKD. CDR3 length equals 15 residues.

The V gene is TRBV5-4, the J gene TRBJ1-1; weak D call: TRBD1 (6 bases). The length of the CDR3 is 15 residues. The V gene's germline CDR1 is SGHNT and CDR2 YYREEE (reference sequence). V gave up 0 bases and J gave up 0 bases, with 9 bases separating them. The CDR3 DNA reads TGTGCCAGCAGCTTGGGGGCAGGGGTGAACACTGAAGCTTTCTTT. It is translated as CASSLGAGVNTEAFF.

Here the CDR3 reads CASSENGTPYF. CDR3 nucleotides: TGCGCCAGCAGTGAGAATGGGACACCGTACTTC. The rearrangement links TRBV10-1 to TRBJ2-7; D is perhaps TRBD1 (6 bases). The germline V and J ends were trimmed by 2 bases and 12 bases, with 11 bases remaining between them. The germline V gene has CDR1 WNHNN and CDR2 SYGVQD (reference sequence). This CDR3 has 11 amino acids.

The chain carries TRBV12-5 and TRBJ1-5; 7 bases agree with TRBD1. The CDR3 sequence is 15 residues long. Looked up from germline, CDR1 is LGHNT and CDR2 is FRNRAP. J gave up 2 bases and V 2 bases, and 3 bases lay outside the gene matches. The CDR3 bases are TGTGCTAGTGGTTTGACCGGACAGGGCAATCAGCCCCAGCATTTT. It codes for CASGLTGQGNQPQHF.

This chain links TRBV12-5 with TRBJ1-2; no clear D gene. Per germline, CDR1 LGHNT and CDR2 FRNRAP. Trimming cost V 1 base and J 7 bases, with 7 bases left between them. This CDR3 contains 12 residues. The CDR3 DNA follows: TGTGCTAGTGGTTTGGGTCGCGCTGGCTACACCTTC. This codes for CASGLGRAGYTF. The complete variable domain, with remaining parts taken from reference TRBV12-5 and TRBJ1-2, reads DARVTQTPRHKVTEMGQEVTMRCQPILGHNTVFWYRQTMMQGLELLAYFRNRAPLDDSGMPKDRFSAEMPDATLATLKIQPSEPRDSAVYFCASGLGRAGYTFGSGTRLTVV.

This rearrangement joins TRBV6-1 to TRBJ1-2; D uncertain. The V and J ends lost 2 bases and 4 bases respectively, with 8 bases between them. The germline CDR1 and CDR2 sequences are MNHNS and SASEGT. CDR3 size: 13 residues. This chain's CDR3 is CASSEPNGYGYTF. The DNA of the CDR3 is TGTGCCAGCAGTGAACCTAACGGCTATGGCTACACCTTC.

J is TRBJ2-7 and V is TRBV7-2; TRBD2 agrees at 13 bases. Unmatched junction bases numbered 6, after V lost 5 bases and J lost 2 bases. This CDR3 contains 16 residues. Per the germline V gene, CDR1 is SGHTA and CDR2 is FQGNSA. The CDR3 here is CASSPWTSGGAYEQYF. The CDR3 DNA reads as TGTGCCAGCAGCCCTTGGACTAGCGGGGGAGCCTACGAGCAGTACTTC.

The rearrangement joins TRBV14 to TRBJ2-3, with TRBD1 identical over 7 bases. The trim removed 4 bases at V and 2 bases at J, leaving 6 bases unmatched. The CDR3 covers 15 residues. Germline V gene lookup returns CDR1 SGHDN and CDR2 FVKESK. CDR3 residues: CASSRQGGYTDTQYF. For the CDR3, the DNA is TGTGCCAGCAGCCGACAGGGCGGCTACACAGATACGCAGTATTTT.

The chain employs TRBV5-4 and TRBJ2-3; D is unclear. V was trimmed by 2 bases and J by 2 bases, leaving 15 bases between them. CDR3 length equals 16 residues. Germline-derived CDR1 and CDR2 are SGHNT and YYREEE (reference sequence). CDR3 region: CASSLRSGFYTDTQYF. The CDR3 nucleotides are TGTGCCAGCAGCTTAAGGTCAGGATTTTACACAGATACGCAGTATTTT.